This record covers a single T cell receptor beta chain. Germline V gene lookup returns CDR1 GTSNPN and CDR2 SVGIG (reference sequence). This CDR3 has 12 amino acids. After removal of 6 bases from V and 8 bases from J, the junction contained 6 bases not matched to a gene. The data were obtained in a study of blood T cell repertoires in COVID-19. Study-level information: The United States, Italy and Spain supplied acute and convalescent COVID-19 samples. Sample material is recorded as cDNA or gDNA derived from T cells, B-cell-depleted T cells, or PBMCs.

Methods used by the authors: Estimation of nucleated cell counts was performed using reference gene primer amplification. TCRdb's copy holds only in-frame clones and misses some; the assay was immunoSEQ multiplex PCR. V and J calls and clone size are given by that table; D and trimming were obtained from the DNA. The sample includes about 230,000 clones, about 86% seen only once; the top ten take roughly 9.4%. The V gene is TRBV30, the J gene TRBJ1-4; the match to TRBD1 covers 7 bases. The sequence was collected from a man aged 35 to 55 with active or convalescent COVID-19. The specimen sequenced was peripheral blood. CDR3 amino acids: CACQGGGEKLFF. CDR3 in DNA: TGTGCCTGCCAGGGGGGTGGGGAAAAACTGTTTTTT.